Listed below are T cell receptor beta chains from one sample, sequenced in a study of identifying expanded T cells in peripheral blood. TCRdb's table, derived via immunoSEQ multiplex PCR, lists solely in-frame clones and lacks some. The sample holds around 120,000 clones, around 89% seen once. The sequenced sample was blood. These receptors came from a person aged 18 to 75 in good health. CDR3s include the opening cysteine and the closing phenylalanine or tryptophan. A D gene is named only where the DNA matches it firmly. Clone sizes are given selectively: once, few, many, or a class where the clone is expanded.

>.|15|TRBJ2-7|.|TRBV5-1
CASSLAGSGNYEQYF
>TRBD1|14|TRBJ1-4|.|TRBV27
CASSSDRAREKLFF
>TRBD1|15|TRBJ2-7|.|TRBV14
CASSRRQGSSYEQYF
>TRBD1|14|TRBJ2-7|.|TRBV7-2
CASSLDRGSYEQYF
>TRBD1|15|TRBJ1-6|.|TRBV19
CASSIFLQGGSPLHF
>TRBD2|16|TRBJ2-1|few|TRBV4-3
CASSQDGTSGGHEQFF
>.|15|TRBJ1-5|.|TRBV7-2
CASSRTGTPPQPQHF
>.|15|TRBJ1-1|.|TRBV5-1
CASSLKMGRNTEAFF
>TRBD1|14|TRBJ2-2|.|TRBV6-5
CASARQGSAGELFF
>.|13|TRBJ1-5|.|TRBV7-2
CASSLSSNQPQHF
>TRBD2|17|TRBJ2-7|.|TRBV15
CATSRGRGGLGAYEQYF
>.|12|TRBJ2-5|.|TRBV7-6
CASSSLGGTQYF
>.|15|TRBJ2-3|.|TRBV14
CASRDGGENTDTQYF
>.|15|TRBJ2-5|few|TRBV7-2
CASSLGARGQETQYF
>TRBD2|16|TRBJ2-1|.|TRBV10-3
CAIIGAGAGGYNEQFF
>.|15|TRBJ1-4|.|TRBV4-1
CASSQDGASNEKLFF